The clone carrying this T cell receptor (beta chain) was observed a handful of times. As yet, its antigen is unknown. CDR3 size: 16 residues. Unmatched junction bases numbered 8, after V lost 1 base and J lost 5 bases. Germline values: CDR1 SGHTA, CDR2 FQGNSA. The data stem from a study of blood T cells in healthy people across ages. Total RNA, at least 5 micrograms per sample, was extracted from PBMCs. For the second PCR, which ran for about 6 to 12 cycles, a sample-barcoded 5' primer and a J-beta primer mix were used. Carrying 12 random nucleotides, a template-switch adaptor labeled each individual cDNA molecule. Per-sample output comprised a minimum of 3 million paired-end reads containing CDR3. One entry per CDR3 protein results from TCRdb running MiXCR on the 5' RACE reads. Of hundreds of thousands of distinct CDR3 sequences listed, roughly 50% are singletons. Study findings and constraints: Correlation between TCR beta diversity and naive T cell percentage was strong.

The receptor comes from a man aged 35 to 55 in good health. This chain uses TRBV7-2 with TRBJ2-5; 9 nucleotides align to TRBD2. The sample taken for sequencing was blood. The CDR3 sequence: CASSLVGREGVETQYF. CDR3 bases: TGTGCCAGCAGCTTAGTAGGGCGGGAGGGGGTGGAGACCCAGTACTTC. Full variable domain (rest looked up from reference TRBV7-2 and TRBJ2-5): GAGVSQSPSNKVTEKGKDVELRCDPISGHTALYWYRQSLGQGLEFLIYFQGNSAPDKSGLPSDRFSAERTGGSVSTLTIQRTQQEDSAVYLCASSLVGREGVETQYFGPGTRLLVL.